What follows are 13 T cell receptor beta chains derived from one specimen sequenced in a study of T cell repertoires in cytomegalovirus infection. These receptors have no known antigen. Each CDR3 protein is one row after TCRdb ran MiXCR on the reads. The repertoire holds about 500,000 distinct CDR3 sequences, with 30% to 35% as singletons. Here the sequenced sample was cultured PBMCs, taken from culture after CMV antigen stimulation. The receptors were sampled from a human donor in good health (CMV status not recorded). Some clones in this sample may be carry-over from other donors' samples.

This sequence joins TRBV7-9 and TRBJ2-3, with 8 positions matching TRBD1. V lost 3 bases, J lost 0 bases, and 5 bases stayed unmatched. The CDR3 has 16 amino acids. Germline-derived CDR1 and CDR2 are SEHNR and FQNEAQ (reference sequence). The CDR3 here is CASSFKDRASTDTQYF. CDR3 in DNA: TGTGCCAGCAGCTTTAAGGACAGGGCTAGCACAGATACGCAGTATTTT. The complete variable domain, with remaining parts taken from reference TRBV7-9 and TRBJ2-3, reads DTGVSQNPRHKITKRGQNVTFRCDPISEHNRLYWYRQTLGQGPEFLTYFQNEAQLEKSRLLSDRFSAERPKGSFSTLEIQRTEQGDSAMYLCASSFKDRASTDTQYFGPGTRLTVL.

The rearrangement links TRBV7-9 to TRBJ2-1; TRBD2 is a possible D gene (6 bases). Germline CDR1 and CDR2: SEHNR and FQNEAQ (reference sequence). V was clipped by 4 bases and J by 8 bases, with 18 bases between them. CDR3 size: 15 residues. The DNA for the CDR3 is TGTGCCAGCAGCTCAGGGACTTCCCGCACGCATGAGCAGTTCTTC. This translates into CASSSGTSRTHEQFF.

This clonotype appeared a few times. V is TRBV19 and J is TRBJ1-4; D not certain. CDR1 and CDR2 (germline): LNHDA, SQIVND (reference sequence). The CDR3 is made up of 12 amino acids. With 1 base removed from V and 7 bases from J, the gap between germline ends came to 4 bases. Here the CDR3 reads CASSIVGEKLFF. The CDR3, as DNA: TGTGCCAGTAGTATAGTGGGTGAAAAACTGTTTTTT.

With respect to this clonotype: Relative to the germline gene, one junction end is altered; a read error may explain this. J is TRBJ2-2 and V is TRBV28; 10 nucleotides align to TRBD2. Germline V gene data show CDR1 as MDHEN and CDR2 as SYDVKM. The CDR3 runs to 17 residues. CDR3 sequence reads: CAISFTSGRATTGELFF. CDR3 coding DNA: TGTGCCATCAGTTTCACCAGCGGGAGGGCCACCACCGGGGAGCTGTTTTTT.

This clonotype was seen more than once but under ten times. This CDR3 is CASSVGLYTQYF. CDR3 nucleotide sequence: TGTGCCAGCAGTGTGGGGCTCTATACCCAGTACTTC. V and J are TRBV2 and TRBJ2-5; D is perhaps TRBD1 (5 bases). This CDR3 has 12 amino acids. Germline CDR1 and CDR2: SNHLY and FYNNEI. Trimming took 4 bases from V and 8 from J, leaving 11 bases between them.

Only a few counts were recorded for this clonotype. This sequence joins TRBV10-3 and TRBJ2-2; the match to TRBD2 covers 7 bases. CDR3 length equals 16 residues. Germline V gene lookup returns CDR1 ENHRY and CDR2 SYGVKD. Trimming took 2 bases from V and 3 from J; bases not matched to a gene: 6. CDR3 in amino acids: CAISEGPSGDTGELFF. In nucleotides, the CDR3 is TGTGCCATCAGTGAGGGGCCTAGCGGAGACACCGGGGAGCTGTTTTTT.

This clonotype was counted a few times. This chain joins TRBV7-2 and TRBJ2-5; the D is unclear. V dropped 3 bases and J dropped 0 bases, with 8 bases sitting between them. CDR3 length: 14 residues. The germline CDR1 and CDR2 sequences are SGHTA and FQGNSA. The CDR3 coding sequence is TGTGCCAGCAGCTTCGGAGTGTACCAAGAGACCCAGTACTTC. This codes for CASSFGVYQETQYF.

The CDR3: CASSLSLAGGTRAGELFF. The CDR3 bases are TGTGCCAGCAGCTTAAGTCTAGCGGGAGGGACACGGGCCGGGGAGCTGTTTTTT. The chain recombines TRBV7-3 with TRBJ2-2; 12 nucleotides agree with TRBD2. V lost 1 base to trimming and J lost 6 bases; unmatched junction nucleotides: 9. CDR1 and CDR2 (germline): SGHTA, FQGTGA. The CDR3 loop spans 18 amino acids.

This clonotype was seen once. This rearrangement joins TRBV4-2 to TRBJ1-3; no definite D call. CDR3 length equals 15 residues. The germline V and J ends were trimmed by 0 bases and 3 bases, with 9 bases remaining between them. Germline CDR1 LGHNA, CDR2 YNFKEQ. The CDR3 region is CASSQDYRDGNTIYF. CDR3 sequence (DNA): TGTGCCAGCAGCCAAGATTATAGGGATGGAAACACCATATATTTT.

This clonotype was recorded many times. V usage is TRBV7-8 and J usage is TRBJ2-7; D call uncertain. The V gene lost 5 bases and the J gene lost 1 base, with 15 bases spanning the gap. CDR1 SGHVS and CDR2 FQNEAQ come from the germline V gene. This CDR3 spans 15 amino acids. The CDR3 spells CASSPRQALSYEQYF. CDR3 nucleotide sequence: TGTGCCAGCAGCCCCCGCCAGGCCCTTTCCTACGAGCAGTACTTC.

The chain recombines TRBV6-5 with TRBJ1-3; no firm D call. The V end was cut by 7 bases, the J end by 4 bases, with 17 bases between. The CDR3 extends over 15 amino acids. The germline V gene has CDR1 MNHEY and CDR2 SVGAGI. The CDR3 loop is CASIPPGGLGNTIYF. As DNA, the CDR3 is TGTGCCAGCATCCCGCCGGGAGGACTAGGAAACACCATATATTTT.

This chain uses TRBV5-5 with TRBJ2-5; 11 nucleotides line up with TRBD2. V was pared by 5 bases and J by 1 base, with 4 bases of the junction left unmatched. The CDR3 extends over 15 amino acids. Germline V gives CDR1 SGHKS, CDR2 YYEKEE (reference sequence). CDR3 DNA sequence: TGTGCCAGCAGTCAACTAGCGGGAGCCCAAGAGACCCAGTACTTC. Translation gives CASSQLAGAQETQYF.

The chain couples TRBV12-3 or TRBV12-4 to TRBJ1-4; D ambiguous. The CDR3 length is 14 residues. V was trimmed by 3 bases and J by 4 bases, leaving 9 bases between them. The CDR3 region is CASSLRHLNEKLFF. The CDR3 DNA sequence: TGTGCCAGCAGTTTGAGGCACCTTAATGAAAAACTGTTTTTT.